Shown below are 11 T cell receptor beta chains from a single sample sequenced in a study of cytomegalovirus exposure and HLA in healthy donors (dated by TCRdb to the late 2010s). The library was produced with the immunoSEQ multiplex PCR assay. For the multiplex PCR, a mixture combining 60 forward primers for TCR Vbeta segments and 13 reverse primers for TCR Jbeta segments was used. TCRdb carries this immuneACCESS record with in-frame sequences only. Its versions omit some clonotypes, under half of them owing to an unresolved V gene in the studies checked, with the rest unexplained. The sample table shows a few hundred thousand clones, and about 79% are seen once. More than 1.5% of the sample is held by the ten biggest clonotypes. Sequenced: PBMCs. Receptor source: a man younger than 30 in good health and CMV-seronegative.

J is TRBJ2-5 and V is TRBV11-2; D unresolved. Germline V gene sequence: CDR1 SGHAT, CDR2 FQNNGV. CDR3 length equals 14 residues. Trimming removed 5 bases at V and 5 bases at J, with 15 bases between. CDR3 DNA: TGTGCCAGCAGCCGAGACATGATTGGGGAGACCCAGTACTTC. Protein sequence: CASSRDMIGETQYF.

This rearrangement joins TRBV27 to TRBJ2-7; 8 bases fit TRBD1. Germline values: CDR1 MNHEY, CDR2 SMNVEV (reference sequence). This CDR3 has 15 amino acids. V gave up 2 bases and J gave up 3 bases; unmatched junction bases: 6. The CDR3 nucleotides read TGTGCCAGCAGTTTAGCCGGGACAGGTGTCTACGAGCAGTACTTC. Translation: CASSLAGTGVYEQYF.

This clone was observed a few times. V gene TRBV12-2 combines with J gene TRBJ1-5; TRBD1 is the table's D call and was not checked against the DNA. TRBV12-2 is described as a pseudogene. There are 17 residues in the CDR3. CDR3 DNA: TGTGCAAGTCGCTTAGCGCTGCCCAGGGTGTGCAATCAGCCCCAGCATTTT. This translates into CASRLALPRVCNQPQHF.

This chain connects TRBV11-1 to TRBJ2-7; 12 bases map to TRBD2. CDR1 SGHAT and CDR2 FQDESV come from the germline V gene (reference sequence). V was pared by 2 bases and J by 2 bases, with 4 bases of the junction left unmatched. The CDR3 spans 16 residues. This chain's CDR3 is CASSLTSGGRTYEQYF. In DNA form, the CDR3 reads TGTGCCAGCAGCTTAACTAGCGGGGGGAGGACCTACGAGCAGTACTTC.

The V gene is TRBV19, the J gene TRBJ2-2; TRBD1 might be the D (5 bases). CDR1 is LNHDA and CDR2 is SQIVND in the germline V gene (reference sequence). Between the trimmed V and J ends, which lost 3 bases and 1 base, there was a span of 12 bases. This CDR3 has 16 residues. The CDR3 DNA reads as TGTGCCAGTAGTATCCCAGGGTCAGGGAACACCGGGGAGCTGTTTTTT. Encoded protein: CASSIPGSGNTGELFF.

The rearrangement links TRBV18 to TRBJ2-2; maybe TRBD2 (6 bases). The germline gives CDR1 KGHSH, CDR2 LQKENI. The CDR3 has 14 residues. The V and J ends lost 5 bases and 5 bases respectively, with 12 bases between them. CDR3 in amino acids: CASSERAKTGELFF. As DNA, the CDR3 is TGTGCCAGCTCAGAGCGGGCCAAGACCGGGGAGCTGTTTTTT.

This chain links TRBV7-2 with TRBJ2-3; TRBD1 matches 12 bases. The germline V gene encodes CDR1 SGHTA and CDR2 FQGNSA. The CDR3 spans 15 residues. After removal of 4 bases from V and 6 bases from J, the junction contained 5 bases not matched to a gene. The CDR3 loop is CASSSAGTGGDTQYF. DNA of the CDR3: TGTGCCAGCAGCTCCGCCGGGACAGGGGGCGATACGCAGTATTTT.

This sequence joins TRBV6-5 and TRBJ1-5; TRBD1 might be the D (5 bases). The V and J ends lost 7 bases and 3 bases respectively, with 10 bases between them. Germline assignment: CDR1 MNHEY and CDR2 SVGAGI. CDR3 length equals 13 residues. CDR3 nucleotides: TGTGCCAGCATGGGGGGTCTCAATCAGCCCCAGCATTTT. This gives the protein CASMGGLNQPQHF.

The rearrangement links TRBV27 to TRBJ2-7; TRBD2 is a possible D gene (6 bases). With 3 bases removed from V and 6 bases from J, the gap between germline ends came to 18 bases. Germline V gene lookup returns CDR1 MNHEY and CDR2 SMNVEV (reference sequence). CDR3 size: 15 residues. The CDR3 nucleotides are TGTGCCAGCAGTTTTCTTGCCGCGGGGTGGGGCGAGCAGTACTTC. This encodes CASSFLAAGWGEQYF.

The chain is built from TRBV19 and TRBJ2-2; tentative D call: TRBD1 (5 bases). Trimming shortened V by 3 bases and J by 5 bases, and 13 bases separated the two germline ends. Germline CDR1 reads LNHDA; CDR2 reads SQIVND (reference sequence). The CDR3 sequence is 15 residues long. The CDR3 sequence is CASSILGRETGELFF. DNA for the CDR3: TGTGCCAGTAGTATTCTGGGGCGAGAAACCGGGGAGCTGTTTTTT.

This clone was counted once. The chain employs TRBV4-3 and TRBJ1-1; TRBD1 aligns across 8 bases. J lost 3 bases, V lost 3 bases, and 0 bases had no gene match. Germline V gene sequence: CDR1 LGHNA, CDR2 YSLEER. This CDR3 comprises 13 residues. The CDR3, as DNA: TGCGCCAGCAGCCAGACAGGGGACACTGAAGCTTTCTTT. This encodes CASSQTGDTEAFF.